These T cell receptor beta chains were read from a single sample in a study of T-cell reconstitution after alpha-beta-depleted transplantation in children. TCRdb re-derived calls from the PCR reads in MiXCR, one entry per CDR3 protein. This table holds some 300,000 distinct CDR3 sequences, 9% to 12% found once. The material was PBMCs from the stem cell graft donor, obtained from the stem cell graft. These receptors were collected from a human donor who donated a stem cell graft to a child with acute lymphoblastic leukemia. The CDR3 runs from the conserved cysteine through the conserved F or W. The D gene is left open where the match is weak. Size tells how often a clone was seen (once, few, many) or the class of an expanded clone, and some rows leave it out.

J gene	clone size	CDR3 length	D gene	V gene	CDR3 DNA	CDR3 protein
TRBJ2-7	once	19	TRBD2	TRBV4-3	TGCGCCAGCAGCCAAGATGTGAGGGCTAGCGGGAGCAAAACCTACGAGCACTACTTC	CASSQDVRASGSKTYEHYF
TRBJ2-5	-	15	-	TRBV7-2	TGTGCCAGCAGCTTAGGGTTTTCGGGGGCAGAGACCCAGTACTTC	CASSLGFSGAETQYF
TRBJ2-4	-	13	TRBD2	TRBV20-1	TGCAGTGCTAGACTAGCGGGAGTAAACATTCAGTACTTC	CSARLAGVNIQYF
TRBJ2-7	few	15	TRBD2	TRBV6-2/TRBV6-3	TGTGCCAGCAGTTACTCTGAGCGGGAAATCGACGAGCAGTACTTC	CASSYSEREIDEQYF
TRBJ2-2	-	15	TRBD1	TRBV2	TGTGCCAGCAGTGAAGGACAGGGCATCACCGGGGAGCTGTTTTTT	CASSEGQGITGELFF
TRBJ2-1	-	19	TRBD2	TRBV12-3/TRBV12-4	TGTGCCAGCAGTATCCGACTAGCGGGAGTTCCCTTTATATACAATGAGCAGTTCTTC	CASSIRLAGVPFIYNEQFF
TRBJ2-7	-	13	-	TRBV5-1	TGCGCCAGCGGACCCGTGGAACGCTACGAGCAGTACTTC	CASGPVERYEQYF
TRBJ2-7	-	14	-	TRBV20-1	TGCAGTGCTAGACTCGGTGGGGGCTCCTACGAGCAGTACTTC	CSARLGGGSYEQYF
TRBJ2-7	many	14	TRBD2	TRBV5-1	TGCGCCAGCAGCCCCAGCGGGAGCGGCCACGAGCAGTACTTC	CASSPSGSGHEQYF
TRBJ2-7	few	13	TRBD1	TRBV28	TGTGCCAGCGCGGACAGGAATGCCTACGAGCAGTACTTC	CASADRNAYEQYF
TRBJ2-1	-	16	TRBD2	TRBV4-3	TGCGCCAGCAGTTGGGGAAGTAGCGGGAGTATCTATGAGCAGTTCTTC	CASSWGSSGSIYEQFF
TRBJ1-5	-	13	-	TRBV7-9	TGTGCCAGCAGCTCGGACGTGTGGCAGCCCCAGCATTTT	CASSSDVWQPQHF
TRBJ1-6	-	15	TRBD1	TRBV6-2/TRBV6-3	TGTGCCAGCACCCTACGGACAGGGTCTCGTTCACCCCTCCACTTT	CASTLRTGSRSPLHF
TRBJ2-7	few	15	-	TRBV20-1	TGCAGTGCTAGACAATCTGGGTTTGGAATTCACGAGCAGTACTTC	CSARQSGFGIHEQYF
TRBJ1-2	-	14	-	TRBV15	TGTGCCACCAGCAGAGATCGTGATAACTATGGCTACACCTTC	CATSRDRDNYGYTF
TRBJ2-7	-	15	-	TRBV20-1	TGCAGTGCTACAGATCGAGGTGTTGGGAGCTACGAGCAGTACTTC	CSATDRGVGSYEQYF
TRBJ1-1	-	14	-	TRBV12-3/TRBV12-4	TGTGCCAGCAGCTTTAGAGGGGTGGACACTGAAGCTTTCTTT	CASSFRGVDTEAFF
TRBJ2-7	few	15	TRBD2	TRBV10-3	TGTGCCATCAGTGAAATAGCGGGAGGGTCCTACGAGCAGTACTTC	CAISEIAGGSYEQYF
TRBJ2-2	-	17	TRBD2	TRBV12-3/TRBV12-4	TGTGCCAGCAGCCCTGGGACTAGCGGGAGTCAGTCCGGGGAGCTGTTTTTT	CASSPGTSGSQSGELFF
TRBJ1-1	-	15	TRBD1	TRBV11-1	TGTGCCAGCAGCGGGGAGGGGGCGATGAACACTGAAGCTTTCTTT	CASSGEGAMNTEAFF
TRBJ1-2	few	14	-	TRBV5-1	TGCGCCAGCAGCCCGGACGGAGAAACTATTCGCTACACCTTC	CASSPDGETIRYTF
TRBJ2-5	-	13	-	TRBV18	TGTGCCAGCTCACCAACGGGAGCAGAGACCCAGTACTTC	CASSPTGAETQYF
TRBJ2-7	-	15	-	TRBV4-3	TGCGCCAGCAGCCAAGATAACGGGCTAGCCTACGAGCAGTACTTC	CASSQDNGLAYEQYF
TRBJ2-1	few	14	-	TRBV19	TGTGCCAGTAGTATCGATGGCGGGGCCGATGAGCAGTTCTTC	CASSIDGGADEQFF
TRBJ2-7	few	14	TRBD2	TRBV7-2	TGTGCCAGCAGCTTATCGAGCGGGAGGTACGAGCAGTACTTC	CASSLSSGRYEQYF
TRBJ2-4	few	14	-	TRBV5-1	TGCGCCAGCAGCTTGCGAGGGGTCGAAAACATTCAGTACTTC	CASSLRGVENIQYF
TRBJ1-4	few	15	-	TRBV3-1	TGTGCCACCTCCCGGGTCGGCGAGGGTCGGGAAAAACTGTTTTTT	CATSRVGEGREKLFF
TRBJ1-5	few	14	TRBD1	TRBV28	TGTGCCAGCAGTTCTGGACAGGGGCCTCGGCCCCAGCATTTT	CASSSGQGPRPQHF
TRBJ1-4	few	15	-	TRBV4-3	TGCGCCAGCAGAGAGATTGGGACTCGTAATGAAAAACTGTTTTTT	CASREIGTRNEKLFF
TRBJ2-3	many	16	-	TRBV27	TGTGCCAGCAGAATCGGAGGACTTATTCGCACAGATACGCAGTATTTT	CASRIGGLIRTDTQYF
TRBJ2-7	-	14	TRBD2	TRBV7-9	TGTGCCAGCAGCTTGGGTAGCGGGAGAGGGGAGCAGTACTTC	CASSLGSGRGEQYF
TRBJ2-7	few	13	-	TRBV20-1	TGCAGTGCTCGTAACAGGACCGCCTACGAGCAGTACTTC	CSARNRTAYEQYF
TRBJ2-7	few	17	TRBD2	TRBV5-1	TGCGCCAGCAGCTCCCGGGTGGTGAGCGGGAAGGCATACGAGCAGTACTTC	CASSSRVVSGKAYEQYF
TRBJ2-5	many	15	-	TRBV5-1	TGCGCCAGCAGCTTGGTGGGGCTACAGAGGGAGACCCAGTACTTC	CASSLVGLQRETQYF
TRBJ1-5	many	14	-	TRBV4-1	TGCGCCAGCAGCCAAGCAGGGTCAGATCAGCCCCAGCATTTT	CASSQAGSDQPQHF
TRBJ2-1	few	14	TRBD2	TRBV5-1	TGCGCCAGCTGTAGCGGGGCCCTCTACAATGAGCAGTTCTTC	CASCSGALYNEQFF
TRBJ1-5	few	16	-	TRBV7-8	TGTGCCAGCAGCGCGGGACACCGGAATCTCAATCAGCCCCAGCATTTT	CASSAGHRNLNQPQHF
TRBJ2-1	few	13	TRBD2	TRBV20-1	TGCAGTGCTATGGCTAGCGGGAGTAATGAGCAGTTCTTC	CSAMASGSNEQFF
TRBJ1-4	few	15	-	TRBV12-2	TGTGCAAGTCGCCCCCTTTCAGGGGGCAATGAAAAACTGTTTTTT	CASRPLSGGNEKLFF
TRBJ2-7	-	15	TRBD2	TRBV7-9	TGTGCCAGCAGCCCAAGACTAGCGAGGTCCTACGAGCAGTACTTC	CASSPRLARSYEQYF
TRBJ2-7	-	12	-	TRBV5-1	TGCGCCAGCAGCTTGGACAGCCCCCGGCAGTACTTC	CASSLDSPRQYF
TRBJ2-1	few	15	-	TRBV27	TGTGCCAGCAGTTACAGGGGTAGCGGGGATTCCGGCCAGTTCTTC	CASSYRGSGDSGQFF
TRBJ2-1	few	14	TRBD2	TRBV7-2	TGTGCCAGCAGCTTCCTAGCGGGGGGCAATGAGCAGTTCTTC	CASSFLAGGNEQFF
TRBJ1-3	few	12	-	TRBV13	TGTGCCAGCAGCTTCTCTGGAAACACCATATATTTT	CASSFSGNTIYF
TRBJ2-3	-	17	TRBD2	TRBV5-1	TGCGCCAGCAGCTTCTCCAGGACTAGCGGTAGCACAGATACGCAGTATTTT	CASSFSRTSGSTDTQYF
TRBJ1-4	many	15	-	TRBV4-1	TGCGCCAGCAGCCAACAGGTTGGGTCTAATGAAAAACTGTTTTTT	CASSQQVGSNEKLFF
TRBJ2-2	-	13	-	TRBV2	TGTGCCAGCAGGACAGGTGGAGGCGGGGAGCTGTTTTTT	CASRTGGGGELFF
TRBJ2-7	many	14	-	TRBV28	TGTGCCAGCTTAACCGGGACCGCCTCCTACGAGCAGTACTTC	CASLTGTASYEQYF
TRBJ2-5	-	16	TRBD2	TRBV12-3/TRBV12-4	TGTGCCAGCAGCCAGGCAGGGCCGGGGGGTTACGAGACCCAGTACTTC	CASSQAGPGGYETQYF
TRBJ2-3	-	17	TRBD2	TRBV7-6	TGTGCCAGCAGCTTAGAGCTAGCGGGAGGGCTCACAGATACGCAGTATTTT	CASSLELAGGLTDTQYF
TRBJ1-6	few	16	-	TRBV4-1	TGCGCCAGCAGCCAAGGAGTCGGGGGAGTAAATTCACCCCTCCACTTT	CASSQGVGGVNSPLHF
TRBJ2-7	few	13	-	TRBV4-1	TGCGCCAGCAGCCAAGATGGGCAGTACGAGCAGTACTTC	CASSQDGQYEQYF
TRBJ2-2	few	18	TRBD2	TRBV28	TGTGCCAGCAGTATAGGACTAGCGGGAGGTCCGAACACCGGGGAGCTGTTTTTT	CASSIGLAGGPNTGELFF
TRBJ2-1	many	15	TRBD2	TRBV29-1	TGCAGCGTCGGACTCACTAGCGGCCTGAGGGGCGAGCAGTTCTTC	CSVGLTSGLRGEQFF
TRBJ2-3	-	14	TRBD2	TRBV14	TGTGCCAGCAGCCTTAGCGGGAGGGCAGATACGCAGTATTTT	CASSLSGRADTQYF
TRBJ2-3	few	16	TRBD2	TRBV4-3	TGCGCCAGCAGCCAGGGTCTAGCGGGAATCACAGATACGCAGTATTTT	CASSQGLAGITDTQYF
TRBJ1-3	-	14	-	TRBV15	TGTGCCACCAGAGGAACAGGTAGTGGAAACACCATATATTTT	CATRGTGSGNTIYF